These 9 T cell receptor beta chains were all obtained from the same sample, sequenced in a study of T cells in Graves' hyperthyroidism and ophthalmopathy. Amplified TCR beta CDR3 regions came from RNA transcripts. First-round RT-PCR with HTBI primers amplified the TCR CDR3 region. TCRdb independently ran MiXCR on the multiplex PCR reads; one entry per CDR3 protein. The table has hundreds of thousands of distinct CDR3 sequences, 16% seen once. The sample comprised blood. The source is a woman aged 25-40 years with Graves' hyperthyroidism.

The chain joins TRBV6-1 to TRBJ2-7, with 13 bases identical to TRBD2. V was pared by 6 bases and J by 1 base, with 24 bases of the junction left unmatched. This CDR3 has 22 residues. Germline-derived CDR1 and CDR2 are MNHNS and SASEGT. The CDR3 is CASSLSGTAGTSGTFPSYEQYF. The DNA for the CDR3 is TGTGCCAGCAGCCTCAGCGGGACAGCCGGGACTAGCGGGACCTTTCCATCCTACGAGCAGTACTTC.

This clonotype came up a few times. CDR3 DNA sequence: TGCGCCAGCACCGCGAACTTAGGGGACAGCGGATCCACAGATACGCAGTATTTT. Translating gives CASTANLGDSGSTDTQYF. J is TRBJ2-3 and V is TRBV5-1, with 7 positions matching TRBD1. The CDR3 consists of 18 residues. V lost 6 bases to trimming and J lost 2 bases; unmatched junction nucleotides: 18. From germline, CDR1 is SGHRS and CDR2 YFSETQ.

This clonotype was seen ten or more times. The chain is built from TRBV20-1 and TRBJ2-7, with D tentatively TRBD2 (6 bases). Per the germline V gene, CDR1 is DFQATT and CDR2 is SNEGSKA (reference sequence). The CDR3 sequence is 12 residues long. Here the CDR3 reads CRAGTGSYEQYF. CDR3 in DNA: TGCAGAGCTGGGACTGGGTCCTACGAGCAGTACTTC.

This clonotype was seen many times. As DNA, the CDR3 is TGTGCCAGTCGGACATACTATGGCTACACCTTC. Its protein product is CASRTYYGYTF. This rearrangement joins TRBV28 to TRBJ1-2; tentative D call: TRBD1 (5 bases). V was cut by 9 bases and J by 3 bases, with 8 bases left in between. The CDR3 contains 11 residues. Germline V gives CDR1 MDHEN, CDR2 SYDVKM.

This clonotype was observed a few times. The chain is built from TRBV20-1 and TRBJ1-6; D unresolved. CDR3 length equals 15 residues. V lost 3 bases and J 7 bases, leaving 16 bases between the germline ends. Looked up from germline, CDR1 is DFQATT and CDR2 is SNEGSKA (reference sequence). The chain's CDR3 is CSASRDAMPNSPLHF. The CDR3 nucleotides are TGCAGTGCTAGTAGAGACGCCATGCCAAATTCACCCCTCCACTTT.

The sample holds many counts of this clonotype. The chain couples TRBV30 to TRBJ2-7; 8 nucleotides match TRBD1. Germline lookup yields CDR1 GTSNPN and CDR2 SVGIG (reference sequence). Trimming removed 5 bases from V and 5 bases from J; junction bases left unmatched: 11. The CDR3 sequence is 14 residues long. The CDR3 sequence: CAWDPGQGFHEQYF. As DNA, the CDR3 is TGTGCCTGGGACCCCGGACAGGGTTTCCACGAGCAGTACTTC. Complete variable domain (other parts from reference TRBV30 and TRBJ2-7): SQTIHQWPATLVQPVGSPLSLECTVEGTSNPNLYWYRQAAGRGLQLLFYSVGIGQISSEVPQNLSASRPQDRQFILSSKKLLLSDSGFYLCAWDPGQGFHEQYFGPGTRLTVT.

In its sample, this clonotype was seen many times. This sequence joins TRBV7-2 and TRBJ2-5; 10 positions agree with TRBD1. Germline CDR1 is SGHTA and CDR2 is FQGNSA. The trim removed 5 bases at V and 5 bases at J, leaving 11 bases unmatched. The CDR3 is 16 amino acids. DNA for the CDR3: TGTGCCAGCAGCCGAACCGGGACAGGGGAAAGGGAGACCCAGTACTTC. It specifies CASSRTGTGERETQYF. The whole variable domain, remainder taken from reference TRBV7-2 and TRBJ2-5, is GAGVSQSPSNKVTEKGKDVELRCDPISGHTALYWYRQSLGQGLEFLIYFQGNSAPDKSGLPSDRFSAERTGGSVSTLTIQRTQQEDSAVYLCASSRTGTGERETQYFGPGTRLLVL.

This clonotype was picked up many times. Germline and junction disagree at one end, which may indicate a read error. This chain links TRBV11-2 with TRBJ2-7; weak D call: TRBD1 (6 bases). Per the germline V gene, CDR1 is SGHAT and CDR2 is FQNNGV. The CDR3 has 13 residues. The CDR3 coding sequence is TGTGCCAGCACCTTAACAGGGTTCAACGAGCAGTACTTC. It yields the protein CASTLTGFNEQYF.

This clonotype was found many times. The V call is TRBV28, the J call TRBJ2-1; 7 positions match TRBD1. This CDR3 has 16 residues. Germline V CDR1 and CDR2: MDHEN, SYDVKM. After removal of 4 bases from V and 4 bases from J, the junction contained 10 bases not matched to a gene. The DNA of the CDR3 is TGTGCCAGCAGTTCCACCGAACAGGGGATGTACAATGAGCAGTTCTTC. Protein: CASSSTEQGMYNEQFF.